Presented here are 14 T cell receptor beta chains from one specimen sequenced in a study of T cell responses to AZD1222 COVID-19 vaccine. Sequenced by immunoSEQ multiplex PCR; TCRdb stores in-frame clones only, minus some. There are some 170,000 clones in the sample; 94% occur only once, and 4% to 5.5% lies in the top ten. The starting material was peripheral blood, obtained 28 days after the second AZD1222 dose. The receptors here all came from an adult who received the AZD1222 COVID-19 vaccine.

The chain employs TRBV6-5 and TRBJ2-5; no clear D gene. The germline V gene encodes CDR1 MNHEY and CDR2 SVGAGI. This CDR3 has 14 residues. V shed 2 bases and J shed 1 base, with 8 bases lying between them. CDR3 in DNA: TGTGCCAGCAGTTACGGGGATGTCCAAGAGACCCAGTACTTC. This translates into CASSYGDVQETQYF.

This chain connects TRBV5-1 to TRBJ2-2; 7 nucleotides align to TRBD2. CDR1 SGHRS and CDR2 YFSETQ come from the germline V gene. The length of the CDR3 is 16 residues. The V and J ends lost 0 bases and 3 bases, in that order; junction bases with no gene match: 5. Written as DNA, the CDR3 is TGCGCCAGCAGCTTGGGCGGGAGTAGGTACACCGGGGAGCTGTTTTTT. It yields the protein CASSLGGSRYTGELFF.

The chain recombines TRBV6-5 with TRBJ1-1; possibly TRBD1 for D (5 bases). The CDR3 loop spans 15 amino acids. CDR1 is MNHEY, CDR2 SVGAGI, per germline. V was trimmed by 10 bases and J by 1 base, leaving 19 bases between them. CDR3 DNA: TGTGCCACCCTGAGAATCAGGGTACGGAACACTGAAGCTTTCTTT. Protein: CATLRIRVRNTEAFF.

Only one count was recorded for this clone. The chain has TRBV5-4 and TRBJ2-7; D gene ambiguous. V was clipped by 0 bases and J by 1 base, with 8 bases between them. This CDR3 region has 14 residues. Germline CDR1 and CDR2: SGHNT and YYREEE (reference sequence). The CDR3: CASSLDPASYEQYF. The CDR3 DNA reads TGTGCCAGCAGCTTGGATCCAGCGTCCTACGAGCAGTACTTC.

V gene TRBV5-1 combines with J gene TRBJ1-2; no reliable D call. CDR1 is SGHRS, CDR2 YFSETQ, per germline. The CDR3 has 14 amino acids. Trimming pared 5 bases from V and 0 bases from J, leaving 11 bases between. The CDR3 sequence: CASSMSTTNYGYTF. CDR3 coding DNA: TGCGCCAGCAGTATGTCAACAACTAACTATGGCTACACCTTC.

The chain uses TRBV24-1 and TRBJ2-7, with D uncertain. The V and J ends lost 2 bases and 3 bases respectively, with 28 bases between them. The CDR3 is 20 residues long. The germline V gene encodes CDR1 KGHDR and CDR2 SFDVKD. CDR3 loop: CATSDCRDVLDLSLSYEQYF. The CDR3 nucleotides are TGTGCCACCAGTGATTGTAGGGATGTGCTAGACCTCTCGTTGAGCTACGAGCAGTACTTC.

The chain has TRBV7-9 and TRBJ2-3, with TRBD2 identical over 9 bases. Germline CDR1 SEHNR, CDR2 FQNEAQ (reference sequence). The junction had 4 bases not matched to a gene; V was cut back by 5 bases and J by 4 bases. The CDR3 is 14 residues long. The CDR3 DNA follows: TGTGCCAGCAGCAGCGGCGGGAGGGCAGATACGCAGTATTTT. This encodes CASSSGGRADTQYF.

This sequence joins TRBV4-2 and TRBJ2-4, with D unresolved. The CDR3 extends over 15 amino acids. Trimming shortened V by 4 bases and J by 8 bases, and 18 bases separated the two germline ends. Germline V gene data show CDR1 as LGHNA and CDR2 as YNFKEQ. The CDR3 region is CASSPEPTSSDIQYF. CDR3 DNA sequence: TGTGCCAGCAGCCCAGAACCCACTTCTAGTGACATTCAGTACTTC.

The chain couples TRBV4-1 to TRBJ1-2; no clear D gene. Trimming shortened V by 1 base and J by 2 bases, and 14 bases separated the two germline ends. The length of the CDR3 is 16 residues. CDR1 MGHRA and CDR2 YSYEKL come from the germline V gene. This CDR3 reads CASSQVGRTKNYGYTF. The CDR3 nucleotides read TGCGCCAGCAGCCAAGTAGGTAGAACAAAGAACTATGGCTACACCTTC.

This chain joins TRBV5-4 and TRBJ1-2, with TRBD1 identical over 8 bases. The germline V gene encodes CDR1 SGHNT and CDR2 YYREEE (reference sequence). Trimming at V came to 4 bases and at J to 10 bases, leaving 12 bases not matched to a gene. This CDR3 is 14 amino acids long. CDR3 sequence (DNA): TGTGCCAGCAGCGAACAAGGACAGGGCGACTTCTACACCTTC. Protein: CASSEQGQGDFYTF. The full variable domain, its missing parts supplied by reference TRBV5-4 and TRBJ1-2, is ETGVTQSPTHLIKTRGQQVTLRCSSQSGHNTVSWYQQALGQGPQFIFQYYREEENGRGNFPPRFSGLQFPNYSSELNVNALELDDSALYLCASSEQGQGDFYTFGSGTRLTVV.

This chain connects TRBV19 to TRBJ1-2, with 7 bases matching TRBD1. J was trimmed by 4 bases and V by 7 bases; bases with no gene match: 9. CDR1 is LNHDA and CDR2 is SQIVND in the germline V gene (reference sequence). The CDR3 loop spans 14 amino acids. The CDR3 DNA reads TGTGCCAGTAACCCGACAGGGCGATTCTATGGCTACACCTTC. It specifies CASNPTGRFYGYTF.

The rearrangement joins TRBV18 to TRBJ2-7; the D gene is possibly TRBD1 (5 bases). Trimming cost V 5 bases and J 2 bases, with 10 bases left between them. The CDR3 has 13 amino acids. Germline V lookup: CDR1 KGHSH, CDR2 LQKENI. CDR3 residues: CASSVTETYEQYF. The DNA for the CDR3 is TGTGCCAGCTCAGTGACAGAGACCTACGAGCAGTACTTC.

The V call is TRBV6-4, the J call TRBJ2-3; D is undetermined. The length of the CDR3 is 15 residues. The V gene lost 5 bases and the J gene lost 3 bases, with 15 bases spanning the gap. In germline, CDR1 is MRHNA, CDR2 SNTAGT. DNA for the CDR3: TGTGCCAGCAGTTCGTCAAGTATTAGAACAGATACGCAGTATTTT. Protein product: CASSSSSIRTDTQYF.

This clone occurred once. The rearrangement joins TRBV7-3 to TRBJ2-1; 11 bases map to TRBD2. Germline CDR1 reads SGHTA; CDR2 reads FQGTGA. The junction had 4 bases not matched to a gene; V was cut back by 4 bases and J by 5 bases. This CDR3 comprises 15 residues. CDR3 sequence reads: CASSSGTSGHNEQFF. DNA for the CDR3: TGTGCCAGCAGCTCCGGGACTAGCGGACACAATGAGCAGTTCTTC. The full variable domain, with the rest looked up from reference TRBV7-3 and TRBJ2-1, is GAGVSQTPSNKVTEKGKYVELRCDPISGHTALYWYRQSLGQGPEFLIYFQGTGAADDSGLPNDRFFAVRPEGSVSTLKIQRTERGDSAVYLCASSSGTSGHNEQFFGPGTRLTVL.